The entry below describes one T cell receptor (beta chain). Trimming removed 3 bases at V and 6 bases at J, with 17 bases between. Germline values: CDR1 SQVTM, CDR2 ANQGSEA. CDR3 length equals 14 residues. Primers: 60 Vbeta forward and 13 Jbeta reverse. Profiled with immunoSEQ multiplex PCR; TCRdb holds only in-frame clones, not every one. The table includes 99,000 or so clones, roughly 13% detected once. These data come from a study of cytomegalovirus exposure and HLA in healthy donors. The chain combines TRBV29-1 with TRBJ2-5, with D perhaps TRBD2 (6 bases). The clonotype comes from a man between 35 and 55 years old in good health and CMV-seropositive. Sample: PBMCs. The DNA of the CDR3 is TGCAGCGTTGAGGGGGGTCAGGTTAGGCAGACCCAGTACTTC. It yields the protein CSVEGGQVRQTQYF.